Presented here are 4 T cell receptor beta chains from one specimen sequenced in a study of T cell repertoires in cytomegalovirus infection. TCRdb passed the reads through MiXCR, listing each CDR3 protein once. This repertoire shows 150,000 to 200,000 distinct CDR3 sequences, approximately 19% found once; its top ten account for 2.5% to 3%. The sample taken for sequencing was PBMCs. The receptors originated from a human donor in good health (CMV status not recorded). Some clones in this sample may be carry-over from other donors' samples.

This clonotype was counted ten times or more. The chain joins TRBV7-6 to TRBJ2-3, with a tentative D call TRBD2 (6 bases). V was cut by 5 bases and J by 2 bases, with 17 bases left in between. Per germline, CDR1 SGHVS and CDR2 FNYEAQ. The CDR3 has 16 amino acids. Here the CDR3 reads CASSPGTAEHTDTQYF. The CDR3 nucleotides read TGTGCCAGCAGCCCCGGGACTGCCGAACACACAGATACGCAGTATTTT.

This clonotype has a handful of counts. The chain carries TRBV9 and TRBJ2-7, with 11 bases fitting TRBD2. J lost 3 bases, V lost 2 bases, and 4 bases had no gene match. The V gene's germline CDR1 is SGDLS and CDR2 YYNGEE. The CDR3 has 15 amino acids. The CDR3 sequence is CASSVTSGSVYEQYF. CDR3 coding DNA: TGTGCCAGCAGCGTTACTAGCGGGAGTGTCTACGAGCAGTACTTC.

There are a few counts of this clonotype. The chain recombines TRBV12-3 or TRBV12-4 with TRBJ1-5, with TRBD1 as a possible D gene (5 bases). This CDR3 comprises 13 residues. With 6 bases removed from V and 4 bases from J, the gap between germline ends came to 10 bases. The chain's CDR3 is CASSLQENQPQHF. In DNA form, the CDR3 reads TGTGCCAGCAGCCTACAGGAGAATCAGCCCCAGCATTTT.

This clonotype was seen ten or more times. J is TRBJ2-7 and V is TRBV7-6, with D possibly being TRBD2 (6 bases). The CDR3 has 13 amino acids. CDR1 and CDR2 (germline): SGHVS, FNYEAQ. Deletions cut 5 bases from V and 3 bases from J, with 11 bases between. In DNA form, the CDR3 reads TGTGCCAGCAGCCCCCCCGGGAGCTACGAGCAGTACTTC. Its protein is CASSPPGSYEQYF.